In this sample, the clone carrying this T cell receptor (beta chain) turned up a few times. Antigen: not known. Preparation of the TCRbeta library used unique molecular identifiers. One entry per CDR3 protein results from TCRdb running MiXCR on the PCR reads. Of hundreds of thousands of distinct CDR3 sequences in the sample, about 8.2% were seen once. The entry originates in a study of T-cell reconstitution after alpha-beta-depleted transplantation in children. This CDR3 spans 13 amino acids. V lost 0 bases and J lost 3, with 8 bases in between. Germline CDR1 reads DFQATT; CDR2 reads SNEGSKA (reference sequence). Study-level results: Surviving thymic progenitors and recipient T cells were the source of high TCRbeta diversity at day 60 in some patients.

The TCR sequence derives from a male patient between 2 and 10 years old who had a stem cell transplant for acute myeloid leukemia, so the T cells may come from the graft donor. The chain joins TRBV20-1 to TRBJ2-5, with D possibly TRBD2 on 6 matching bases. The source was PBMCs, mostly from graft donor cells, collected 360 days after TCRalphabeta/CD19-depleted stem cell transplant. The CDR3: CSARDLAKETQYF. For the CDR3, the DNA is TGCAGTGCTAGAGATCTAGCGAAAGAGACCCAGTACTTC.